A selection of T cell receptor beta chains follows, all from one sample in a study of T cells after yellow fever vaccination. In TCRdb, the 5' RACE reads were re-called with MiXCR into one record per CDR3 protein. The sample holds roughly 500,000 distinct CDR3 sequences, roughly 19% seen once. The sample consisted of PBMCs, taken 15 days after the yellow fever booster vaccination. The receptors come from a young man who received the YFV17D yellow fever vaccine. Each CDR3 is given with its conserved first and last residue. A D gene is named only where the DNA matches it firmly. Where a row states a size, it is once, few, many or the class of an expanded clone; other rows omit it.

CDR3 protein	CDR3 DNA	clone size	V gene	J gene	D gene
CSATKGLGNTEAFF	TGCAGTGCCACAAAGGGACTCGGGAACACTGAAGCTTTCTTT	few	TRBV20-1	TRBJ1-1	-
CASSARATNEKLFF	TGTGCCAGCAGTGCACGGGCAACTAATGAAAAACTGTTTTTT	-	TRBV6-1	TRBJ1-4	-
CAVAGAGEQFF	TGTGCAGTCGCGGGAGCTGGTGAGCAGTTCTTC	-	TRBV6-5	TRBJ2-1	TRBD2
CSATGGRETEAFF	TGCAGTGCTACGGGGGGGCGGGAAACTGAAGCTTTCTTT	-	TRBV20-1	TRBJ1-1	-
CSVEDPQGLAGVSDTQYF	TGCAGCGTTGAAGATCCACAGGGACTAGCGGGAGTTTCAGATACGCAGTATTTT	-	TRBV29-1	TRBJ2-3	TRBD2
CASSQTGGVSYEQYF	TGTGCCAGCAGCCAGACAGGGGGCGTCTCCTACGAGCAGTACTTC	-	TRBV5-5	TRBJ2-7	TRBD1
CASSLATGRGTEAFF	TGTGCCAGCAGCTTAGCGACAGGAAGGGGTACTGAAGCTTTCTTT	-	TRBV7-9	TRBJ1-1	-
CASSPVGSTYNEQFF	TGTGCCAGCAGCCCAGTCGGTTCAACCTACAATGAGCAGTTCTTC	few	TRBV7-2	TRBJ2-1	-
CASGTSSYLGDREQYF	TGTGCCAGCGGGACTAGCTCTTACCTCGGGGATCGCGAGCAGTACTTC	-	TRBV27	TRBJ2-7	TRBD2
CASSLGLSPFEQFF	TGTGCCAGCAGCTTAGGATTGTCGCCGTTTGAGCAGTTCTTC	few	TRBV7-9	TRBJ2-1	-
CASSLEGGRVKNIQYF	TGTGCCAGCAGTTTGGAGGGAGGGAGGGTCAAAAACATTCAGTACTTC	few	TRBV12-3/TRBV12-4	TRBJ2-4	TRBD2
CSASLASGRGNTGELFF	TGCAGTGCTAGCCTGGCTAGCGGGAGGGGTAACACCGGGGAGCTGTTTTTT	few	TRBV20-1	TRBJ2-2	TRBD2
CASSPPRGHQETQYF	TGTGCCAGCAGCCCCCCCCGAGGTCACCAAGAGACCCAGTACTTC	few	TRBV5-6	TRBJ2-5	-
CASSSDRAPNTGELFF	TGTGCCAGCAGCTCCGACAGGGCCCCTAACACCGGGGAGCTGTTTTTT	few	TRBV5-3	TRBJ2-2	TRBD1
CATGLAPSDTQYF	TGCGCCACTGGACTAGCGCCGAGTGATACGCAGTATTTT	few	TRBV4-1	TRBJ2-3	TRBD2
CASSLFRGSVDTQYF	TGTGCCAGCAGTTTATTTCGGGGTTCCGTAGATACGCAGTATTTT	-	TRBV28	TRBJ2-3	-
CATSRSREGSEQFF	TGTGCCACCAGCAGATCTCGGGAGGGGAGTGAGCAGTTCTTC	-	TRBV15	TRBJ2-1	TRBD2
CASTIGTVPKLFF	TGTGCCAGCACCATTGGGACAGTCCCAAAACTGTTTTTT	-	TRBV28	TRBJ1-4	TRBD1
CSAGFYEQYF	TGCAGTGCTGGATTCTACGAGCAGTACTTC	-	TRBV20-1	TRBJ2-7	-
CASSYSGSRRYEQYF	TGTGCCAGCAGTTACTCGGGGAGCCGGAGGTACGAGCAGTACTTC	few	TRBV6-5	TRBJ2-7	-
CASSSRSTSRIPGELFF	TGTGCCAGCAGCTCACGTTCGACTAGCCGAATCCCCGGGGAGCTGTTTTTT	-	TRBV7-2	TRBJ2-2	TRBD2
CSASGGHREGTQYF	TGCAGTGCATCGGGGGGCCACCGCGAGGGGACCCAGTACTTC	-	TRBV20-1	TRBJ2-5	-
CASSGDGRNKNIQYF	TGTGCCAGCAGTGGGGACGGCCGGAACAAAAACATTCAGTACTTC	few	TRBV27	TRBJ2-4	-
CASSEGTSGRAFTGELFF	TGTGCCAGCAGCGAAGGGACTAGCGGGAGAGCATTCACCGGGGAGCTGTTTTTT	-	TRBV13	TRBJ2-2	TRBD2
CASSLMGHYSGNTIYF	TGTGCCAGCAGCTTAATGGGGCACTACTCTGGAAACACCATATATTTT	-	TRBV7-2	TRBJ1-3	-
CASSLEGTHEQYF	TGCGCCAGCAGCTTGGAGGGGACCCACGAGCAGTACTTC	few	TRBV5-1	TRBJ2-7	-